This TCR beta chain was obtained from a study of beta chain features in type 1 diabetes. Study-wide findings and caveats: Patients with Type 1 diabetes showed moderately but significantly shorter TCRB CDR3s in all four CD4+ subsets. When VDJ junctions were examined, type 1 diabetes patients showed fewer insertions and more deletions. Here, the possible influence of HLA type (on TCRB rearrangement) remained unresolved.

A word on this clone: No antigen is known for it.

Expressed TCRB transcripts were sequenced after all isolated RNA was converted to cDNA. Some clones are missing from TCRdb's copy, which holds only in-frame ones; the method was immunoSEQ multiplex PCR. Here the sample spans 200,000 to 300,000 clones, about a fifth being singletons. Germline CDR1 GTSNPN, CDR2 SVGIG (reference sequence). V shed 0 bases, J shed 6 bases, and the junction held 7 bases outside the gene matches. CDR3 size: 14 residues. The V gene is TRBV30, the J gene TRBJ1-1; 7 nucleotides match TRBD1. Sequences were obtained from naive CD4+ T cells from blood. This clonotype was sampled from a woman between 40 and 55 years old with type 1 diabetes. DNA of the CDR3: TGTGCCTGGAGTGTAACAGGGGAAGGCGCTGAAGCTTTCTTT. Its translation: CAWSVTGEGAEAFF.